These 11 T cell receptor beta chains were sequenced from one sample in a study of CD8 T cells in Susac syndrome. The RNA input was roughly 0.45 to 1 ug, and it was reverse transcribed with random hexamers. TCRdb fed the immunoSEQ multiplex PCR reads into MiXCR, producing one record per CDR3 protein. The data hold about 130,000 distinct CDR3 sequences, with around 95% observed a single time. Sequenced input: CD8+ T cells from PBMCs. The receptors derive from a human donor with Susac syndrome.

The chain links TRBV28 to TRBJ1-2; TRBD1 matches 11 bases. Germline trimming cut 5 bases from V and 7 bases from J; bases unmatched to any gene: 6. The CDR3 extends over 14 amino acids. Germline V gene sequence: CDR1 MDHEN, CDR2 SYDVKM. CDR3: CASSTGQGAAGYTF. As DNA, the CDR3 is TGTGCCAGCAGTACCGGACAGGGGGCGGCTGGCTACACCTTC.

The V and J genes are TRBV12-3 or TRBV12-4 and TRBJ1-2; no firm D call. The CDR3 is 13 residues long. V lost 4 bases and J 5 bases, leaving 11 bases between the germline ends. CDR3 region: CASSYRTDYGYTF. Here the CDR3 DNA reads TGTGCCAGCAGTTATAGGACCGATTATGGCTACACCTTC.

The chain combines TRBV6-5 with TRBJ1-1; tentatively, D is TRBD1 (5 bases). Germline CDR1 and CDR2: MNHEY and SVGAGI. The CDR3 covers 14 residues. Trimming removed 5 bases from V and 1 base from J, with 11 bases in between. CDR3 residues: CASSPREANTEAFF. The CDR3 nucleotides read TGTGCCAGCAGTCCCAGGGAAGCGAACACTGAAGCTTTCTTT.

V gene TRBV4-1 combines with J gene TRBJ2-2; 9 bases are a match to TRBD2. Looked up from germline, CDR1 is MGHRA and CDR2 is YSYEKL. The CDR3 is made up of 17 amino acids. With V trimmed by 1 base and J by 2 bases, 5 bases remained unmatched. In nucleotides, the CDR3 is TGCGCCAGCAGCCAAGGACTAGCGGAGCTAAACACCGGGGAGCTGTTTTTT. It yields the protein CASSQGLAELNTGELFF.

The CDR3 loop reads CASGLVIRTDGTYEQYF. Here the CDR3 DNA reads TGTGCTAGTGGTTTGGTCATAAGGACGGATGGCACCTACGAGCAGTACTTC. The chain links TRBV12-5 to TRBJ2-7; D uncertain. Looked up from germline, CDR1 is LGHNT and CDR2 is FRNRAP. The CDR3 length is 17 residues. The V and J ends lost 0 bases and 2 bases respectively, with 17 bases between them.

The CDR3 DNA is TGTGCCAGCAGCGCGGGGACAGGGGGCAACGAGCAGTACTTC. This translates into CASSAGTGGNEQYF. This rearrangement joins TRBV27 to TRBJ2-7; 12 bases align to TRBD1. Germline V gives CDR1 MNHEY, CDR2 SMNVEV (reference sequence). V was clipped by 6 bases and J by 5 bases; unmatched bases: 5. CDR3 length: 14 residues.

The chain uses TRBV6-2 or TRBV6-3 and TRBJ2-5; D is unresolved. The CDR3 runs 12 residues. V was trimmed by 2 bases and J by 5 bases, leaving 6 bases between them. Germline loops: CDR1 MNHEY, CDR2 SVGEGT. The CDR3 sequence: CASSYSSETQYF. CDR3 nucleotides: TGTGCCAGCAGTTACAGCAGCGAGACCCAGTACTTC.

The CDR3 sequence: CASSYFPPGQGRYTQYF. The CDR3 DNA reads TGTGCCAGCAGTTACTTCCCACCGGGACAGGGGCGATATACGCAGTATTTT. The V call is TRBV6-5, the J call TRBJ2-3, with 10 bases aligning to TRBD1. CDR1 and CDR2 from the germline V gene are MNHEY and SVGAGI. Trimming took 1 base from V and 7 from J; bases not matched to a gene: 11. CDR3 length equals 17 residues.

The chain uses TRBV5-6 and TRBJ1-2; D not certain. The CDR3 spans 15 residues. CDR1 and CDR2 from the germline V gene are SGHDT and YYEEEE. V lost 3 bases, J lost 1 base, and 13 bases lay in between. The CDR3 DNA reads TGTGCCAGCAGCTCACTGTGGGAGCATAACTATGGCTACACCTTC. It yields the protein CASSSLWEHNYGYTF.

The chain uses TRBV25-1 and TRBJ2-5; D might be TRBD1 (6 bases). CDR3 size: 16 residues. Germline values: CDR1 MGHDK, CDR2 SYGVNS. Trimming removed 1 base from V and 5 bases from J, with 17 bases in between. Here the CDR3 DNA reads TGTGCCAGCAGTGAATCCCAAGGACAGAACCGGGAGACCCAGTACTTC. It yields the protein CASSESQGQNRETQYF.

The chain uses TRBV24-1 and TRBJ2-5; 11 nucleotides agree with TRBD2. The germline gives CDR1 KGHDR, CDR2 SFDVKD. The V segment lost 4 bases and the J segment 5 bases; nucleotides outside the gene matches: 17. The CDR3 spans 19 residues. The DNA of the CDR3 is TGTGCCACCAGTGAGCCACCCGGGACTAGCGGTGCGAAGGGGGAGACCCAGTACTTC. This encodes CATSEPPGTSGAKGETQYF.